Below, 7 T cell receptor beta chains from the same sample are listed, as sequenced in a study of prognosis after radiotherapy for stage I lung cancer. By two-round multiplex PCR, the TCR beta CDR3 was amplified from genomic DNA. With primers specific to each TRBV and TRBJ gene, the first-round PCR was performed. A single record per CDR3 protein comes from TCRdb applying MiXCR to the multiplex PCR reads. The sample lists under 35,000 distinct CDR3 sequences, 35% to 45% seen once, with just over 15% in the top ten. The sample here was PBMCs, taken before or after stereotactic body radiation therapy (not recorded which). These receptors originate from a donor at least 50 years old with non-small cell lung cancer.

This clonotype was recorded at least ten times. The chain is built from TRBV6-2 or TRBV6-3 and TRBJ2-6; D unresolved. Trimming shortened V by 7 bases and J by 3 bases, and 7 bases separated the two germline ends. The CDR3 loop spans 13 amino acids. Germline V gene sequence: CDR1 MNHEY, CDR2 SVGEGT. CDR3 loop: CASTYSGANVLTF. CDR3 DNA sequence: TGTGCCAGCACCTATAGTGGGGCCAACGTCCTGACTTTC.

This clonotype was observed many times. This chain uses TRBV9 with TRBJ2-5, with D possibly matching TRBD2 (6 bases). The CDR3 runs to 15 residues. Germline CDR1 is SGDLS and CDR2 is YYNGEE. Trimming stripped 4 bases from V and 5 bases from J, with 18 bases between. The CDR3 is CASSPRDFGGETQYF. CDR3 in DNA: TGTGCCAGCAGCCCCCGGGACTTTGGGGGGGAGACCCAGTACTTC. Variable domain in full (rest from reference TRBV9 and TRBJ2-5): DSGVTQTPKHLITATGQRVTLRCSPRSGDLSVYWYQQSLDQGLQFLIQYYNGEERAKGNILERFSAQQFPDLHSELNLSSLELGDSALYFCASSPRDFGGETQYFGPGTRLLVL.

This clonotype is medium-sized within its sample. This chain links TRBV19 with TRBJ2-2; no clear D gene. V lost 3 bases and J lost 5, with 7 bases in between. There are 13 residues in the CDR3. Germline values: CDR1 LNHDA, CDR2 SQIVND (reference sequence). CDR3: CASSIGSTGELFF. Written as DNA, the CDR3 is TGTGCCAGTAGTATTGGGTCGACCGGGGAGCTGTTTTTT.

The table lists this clonotype with a count of one. It may be a read error: a sequence one base away is much more abundant. The chain uses TRBV29-1 and TRBJ2-3; 9 bases are a match to TRBD2. Trimming removed 2 bases from V and 5 bases from J; junction bases left unmatched: 8. The CDR3 has 15 residues. Looked up from germline, CDR1 is SQVTM and CDR2 is ANQGSEA. In nucleotides, the CDR3 is TGCAGCGTTGAAAATGTAGCGGGGGAAGAAGATACGCAGTATTTT. As protein: CSVENVAGEEDTQYF.

This clonotype was counted ten times or more. J is TRBJ2-5 and V is TRBV6-2 or TRBV6-3, with 10 bases that match TRBD1. The CDR3 has 16 amino acids. Per the germline V gene, CDR1 is MNHEY and CDR2 is SVGEGT. Losses at the gene ends were 5 bases for V and 0 bases for J; bases not matched to a gene: 6. The CDR3 coding sequence is TGTGCCAGCAGTGCAACCGGGACAGGGGACCAAGAGACCCAGTACTTC. Translated: CASSATGTGDQETQYF.

A remark on this clonotype: With a far larger clone one base away, a read error is the likely cause. The chain carries TRBV11-3 and TRBJ2-7; D not certain. The CDR3 totals 13 residues. V was clipped by 7 bases and J by 11 bases, with 21 bases between them. Germline V lookup: CDR1 SGHNT, CDR2 YENEEA. CDR3 region: CASNYPADPTEYF. CDR3 coding DNA: TGTGCCAGCAACTACCCAGCAGACCCGACGGAGTACTTC.

This clonotype was seen many times. The V and J genes are TRBV3-1 and TRBJ1-1; D remains unclear. Germline V gene sequence: CDR1 LGHDT, CDR2 YNNKEL (reference sequence). The germline V and J ends were trimmed by 4 bases and 10 bases, with 16 bases remaining between them. The CDR3 totals 13 residues. Here the CDR3 reads CASSRGTQMSAFF. CDR3 sequence (DNA): TGTGCCAGCAGCCGAGGTACACAGATGTCAGCTTTCTTT.